What follows is one T cell receptor beta chain and its context. Antigen specificity is unknown. Punch biopsies of lesional scalp, plus peripheral blood, were taken from alopecia areata patients. This sample is part of a study of CD8+ T cells in alopecia areata. Study-wide background: Treatment with tofacitinib (6 to 18 months) was followed by 6 months off drug.

cDNA prepared by RNA extraction and subsequent reverse transcription served as the template for sequencing. Sequenced by immunoSEQ multiplex PCR; TCRdb stores in-frame clones only, minus some. The profile shows roughly 120,000 clones, about two fifths of them singletons. Whole-study findings and limits: Although TCR sharing was seen in mice, sharing across patients was less clear, possibly for HLA-related reasons. Across lesional scalp, and particularly alopecia totalis/universalis, clonality surpassed that of normal scalp.

The germline V gene has CDR1 SGDLS and CDR2 YYNGEE. The CDR3 covers 15 residues. The V segment lost 3 bases and the J segment 2 bases; nucleotides outside the gene matches: 1. This receptor was identified in a human donor with alopecia areata. Sequencing was performed on CD4+ T cells sorted from blood. This sequence joins TRBV9 and TRBJ2-7; 14 positions match TRBD2. Written as DNA, the CDR3 is TGTGCCAGCAGCGCGACTAGCGGGAGGGCCTACGAGCAGTACTTC. Encoded protein: CASSATSGRAYEQYF.